Listed below are T cell receptor beta chains from one sample, sequenced in a study of cytomegalovirus exposure and HLA in healthy donors. Sequenced by immunoSEQ multiplex PCR; TCRdb stores in-frame clones only, minus some. This sample has roughly 220,000 clones, with under 85% found just once. Sequenced input: PBMCs. The receptors stem from a man aged 50-60 years in good health and CMV-seronegative. Both conserved end residues are part of each CDR3. Fields, in order: V gene, D gene, clone size, J gene, CDR3 DNA, CDR3 protein. The D gene is left open where the match is weak. The listing skips clone size in some rows; elsewhere it reads once, few, many or a size class.

V: TRBV7-3; D: TRBD1; size: -; J: TRBJ2-7; DNA: TGTGCCAGCAGCTACGGACAGGGAAGGGAGCAGTACTTC; CDR3: CASSYGQGREQYF
V: TRBV2; D: -; size: once; J: TRBJ2-1; DNA: TGTGCCAGCAGCCGGGCCTACAATGAGCAGTTCTTC; CDR3: CASSRAYNEQFF
V: TRBV5-1; D: TRBD2; size: -; J: TRBJ2-5; DNA: TGCGCCAGCAGCTTGGGAGGCGGGGGAGAGACCCAGTACTTC; CDR3: CASSLGGGGETQYF
V: TRBV7-8; D: TRBD2; size: -; J: TRBJ2-3; DNA: TGTGCCAGCAGCCCCGCTGGCGGGGGGTTGACAGATACGCAGTATTTT; CDR3: CASSPAGGGLTDTQYF
V: TRBV28; D: TRBD1; size: -; J: TRBJ1-5; DNA: TGTGCCAGCAGGGGGTTAGCCGGGACAGGGCTGGATCAGCCCCAGCATTTT; CDR3: CASRGLAGTGLDQPQHF
V: TRBV5-6; D: TRBD1; size: -; J: TRBJ1-2; DNA: TGTGCCAGCAGCCAACAGGGGGTTAACTATGGCTACACCTTC; CDR3: CASSQQGVNYGYTF
V: TRBV6-5; D: TRBD1; size: -; J: TRBJ2-7; DNA: TGTGCCAGCACCTCCGGGACAGGGGCCTCCTACGAGCAGTACTTC; CDR3: CASTSGTGASYEQYF
V: TRBV9; D: -; size: -; J: TRBJ1-2; DNA: TGTGCCAGCAGCGTAGCGACAGACGTCTATGGCTACACCTTC; CDR3: CASSVATDVYGYTF
V: TRBV4-1; D: -; size: -; J: TRBJ1-1; DNA: TGCGCCAGCAGCCAAGAACCATGGACAATTCGAGAAGCTTTCTTT; CDR3: CASSQEPWTIREAFF
V: TRBV28; D: TRBD1; size: once; J: TRBJ1-2; DNA: TGTGCCAGCAGTCGACAGGGGGCGCCCGGCTACACCTTC; CDR3: CASSRQGAPGYTF
V: TRBV7-9; D: TRBD2; size: -; J: TRBJ2-3; DNA: TGTGCCAGCAGTTTACTAGCGCCGACAGATACGCAGTATTTT; CDR3: CASSLLAPTDTQYF
V: TRBV7-6; D: -; size: once; J: TRBJ1-6; DNA: TGTGCCAGCAGCCTAGGGTTGGCAGGGAATTCACCCCTCCACTTT; CDR3: CASSLGLAGNSPLHF
V: TRBV2; D: TRBD1; size: -; J: TRBJ1-1; DNA: TGTGCCAGCACCCGGGACAGGCGGTCTGAAGCTTTCTTT; CDR3: CASTRDRRSEAFF
V: TRBV16; D: -; size: -; J: TRBJ2-3; DNA: TGTGCCAGCAGCCAATTGACGAGGACGCAGTATTTT; CDR3: CASSQLTRTQYF
V: TRBV28; D: -; size: -; J: TRBJ2-7; DNA: TGTGCCAGCAGTTTATACGGCGGGGGCGGATCCTACGAGCAGTACTTC; CDR3: CASSLYGGGGSYEQYF
V: TRBV28; D: -; size: -; J: TRBJ2-1; DNA: TGTGCCAGCAGTTTAATGACTAGTTTGTACAATGAGCAGTTCTTC; CDR3: CASSLMTSLYNEQFF
V: TRBV5-4; D: -; size: -; J: TRBJ1-1; DNA: TGTGCCAGCAGCCTCGGGGGGGCAGGGCCTGAAGCTTTCTTT; CDR3: CASSLGGAGPEAFF
V: TRBV5-1; D: TRBD2; size: -; J: TRBJ2-3; DNA: TGCGCCAGCAGCTTGGCGGCGGGAGGGCCAGATACGCAGTATTTT; CDR3: CASSLAAGGPDTQYF
V: TRBV27; D: TRBD1; size: few; J: TRBJ2-7; DNA: TGTGCCAGCAGTCCGACGGGACAGACCTACGAGCAGTACTTC; CDR3: CASSPTGQTYEQYF
V: TRBV28; D: -; size: -; J: TRBJ2-1; DNA: TGTGCCAGCAGCATGTACCGGGACACGTACAATGAGCAGTTCTTC; CDR3: CASSMYRDTYNEQFF
V: TRBV6-1; D: TRBD2; size: -; J: TRBJ2-5; DNA: TGTGCCAGCAGTGAAGGGCCGGGACTAGCGGAAGAGACCCAGTACTTC; CDR3: CASSEGPGLAEETQYF
V: TRBV4-1; D: TRBD1; size: -; J: TRBJ1-4; DNA: TGCGCCAGCAGCCAGGGTGGGACAGGCTTATATGAAAAACTGTTTTTT; CDR3: CASSQGGTGLYEKLFF
V: TRBV18; D: -; size: -; J: TRBJ2-3; DNA: TGTGCCAGCTCACCAGGCGGCGGGGATGTTCGGGATACGCAGTATTTT; CDR3: CASSPGGGDVRDTQYF
V: TRBV18; D: -; size: few; J: TRBJ2-7; DNA: TGTGCCAGCTCCCCCCGACGCGGTGGGTACGAGCAGTACTTC; CDR3: CASSPRRGGYEQYF
V: TRBV6-5; D: -; size: -; J: TRBJ1-1; DNA: TGTGCCAGCAGTTACGACGGGGGGGCGAACACTGAAGCTTTCTTT; CDR3: CASSYDGGANTEAFF
V: TRBV5-6; D: -; size: -; J: TRBJ2-3; DNA: TGTGCCAGCAGCTTAACTCCGGGGGGCACAGATACGCAGTATTTT; CDR3: CASSLTPGGTDTQYF
V: TRBV7-8; D: TRBD1; size: -; J: TRBJ1-3; DNA: TGTGCCAGCAGCGCCCGGGACAGGGGATACTCTGGAAACACCATATATTTT; CDR3: CASSARDRGYSGNTIYF
V: TRBV5-1; D: TRBD1; size: -; J: TRBJ2-1; DNA: TGCGCCAGCAGCTTCTTACAGGGGCTGGATGAGCAGTTCTTC; CDR3: CASSFLQGLDEQFF
V: TRBV12-5; D: -; size: once; J: TRBJ2-7; DNA: TGTGCTAGTGGCCCGGGACACGCCTTAGAGCAGTACTTC; CDR3: CASGPGHALEQYF
V: TRBV19; D: TRBD2; size: -; J: TRBJ2-3; DNA: TGTGCCACCAAGACTAGCGCTAGCACAGATACGCAGTATTTT; CDR3: CATKTSASTDTQYF